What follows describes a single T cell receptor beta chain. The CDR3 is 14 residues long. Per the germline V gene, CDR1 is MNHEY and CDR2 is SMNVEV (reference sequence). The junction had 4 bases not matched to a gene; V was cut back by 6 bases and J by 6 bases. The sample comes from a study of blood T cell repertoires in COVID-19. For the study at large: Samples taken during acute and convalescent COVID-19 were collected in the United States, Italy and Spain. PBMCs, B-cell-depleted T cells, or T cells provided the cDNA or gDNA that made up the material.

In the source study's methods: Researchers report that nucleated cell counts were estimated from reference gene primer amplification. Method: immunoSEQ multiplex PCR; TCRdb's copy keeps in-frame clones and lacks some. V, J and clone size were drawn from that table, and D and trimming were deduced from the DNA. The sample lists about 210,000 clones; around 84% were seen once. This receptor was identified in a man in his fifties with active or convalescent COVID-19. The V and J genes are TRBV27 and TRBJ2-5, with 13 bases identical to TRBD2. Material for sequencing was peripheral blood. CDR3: CASRLAGGRKTQYF. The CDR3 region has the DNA TGTGCCAGCAGACTAGCGGGGGGGCGAAAGACCCAGTACTTC.